The 22 T cell receptor beta chains given below trace back to one sample, sequenced in a study of cytomegalovirus exposure and HLA in healthy donors. The primer mix had 60 Vbeta and 13 Jbeta primers. The table came from immunoSEQ multiplex PCR; TCRdb's copy has only in-frame clones and leaves some out. The sample includes fewer than 200,000 clones, 80% seen only once; the top ten take just over 4.5%. The sequenced material came from PBMCs. Receptor source: a woman between 50 and 59 years old in good health and CMV-seropositive.

This clone was observed once. The gene calls are TRBV7-2 and TRBJ2-7; the match to TRBD1 covers 8 bases. Losses at the gene ends were 2 bases for V and 2 bases for J; bases not matched to a gene: 8. CDR1 is SGHTA and CDR2 is FQGNSA in the germline V gene. The CDR3 is 16 amino acids. The CDR3 is CASSLISWTGTYEQYF. The CDR3 region has the DNA TGTGCCAGCAGCTTAATTTCATGGACAGGGACCTACGAGCAGTACTTC.

With regard to this clone: Within the sample, other DNA sequences also encode this same CDR3. V usage is TRBV7-3 and J usage is TRBJ2-3; D is ambiguous. The CDR3 consists of 12 residues. Trimming removed 5 bases from V and 2 bases from J, with 5 bases in between. Per the germline V gene, CDR1 is SGHTA and CDR2 is FQGTGA. CDR3 nucleotides: TGTGCCAGCAGCCCCAACACAGATACGCAGTATTTT. Translation gives CASSPNTDTQYF. The full variable domain, in which reference TRBV7-3 and TRBJ2-3 provide the parts outside the CDR3, is GAGVSQTPSNKVTEKGKYVELRCDPISGHTALYWYRQSLGQGPEFLIYFQGTGAADDSGLPNDRFFAVRPEGSVSTLKIQRTERGDSAVYLCASSPNTDTQYFGPGTRLTVL.

The table lists this clone with a count of one. The same CDR3 arises from other DNA sequences in this sample as well. The gene calls are TRBV7-3 and TRBJ2-1; 11 bases line up with TRBD1. The CDR3 runs 15 residues. CDR1 and CDR2 from the germline V gene are SGHTA and FQGTGA. Trimming at V came to 4 bases and at J to 4 bases, leaving 3 bases not matched to a gene. Here the CDR3 DNA reads TGTGCCAGCAGCTCGGACAGGGGGCCTTACAATGAGCAGTTCTTC. Amino acid sequence: CASSSDRGPYNEQFF.

In this sample, this clone turned up once. This chain uses TRBV6-1 with TRBJ1-5; D possibly corresponds to TRBD1 (5 bases). This CDR3 has 13 residues. Germline assignment: CDR1 MNHNS and CDR2 SASEGT. The V gene lost 7 bases and the J gene lost 3 bases, with 10 bases spanning the gap. The CDR3 spells CASTGQLNQPQHF. The CDR3 nucleotides read TGTGCCAGCACAGGGCAGCTCAATCAGCCCCAGCATTTT.

The chain joins TRBV18 to TRBJ2-7, with D unresolved. The CDR3 length is 14 residues. Germline-derived CDR1 and CDR2 are KGHSH and LQKENI. Between the trimmed V and J ends, which lost 2 bases and 2 bases, there was a span of 10 bases. CDR3 amino acids: CASSPVAATYEQYF. As DNA, the CDR3 is TGTGCCAGCTCACCAGTGGCCGCCACCTACGAGCAGTACTTC.

The V and J genes are TRBV19 and TRBJ1-1, with 7 nucleotides matching TRBD1. The ends lost 7 bases at V and 3 bases at J; junction bases unmatched: 5. CDR3 length: 13 residues. Germline V lookup: CDR1 LNHDA, CDR2 SQIVND (reference sequence). CDR3 loop: CASTSTGDTEAFF. The CDR3 bases are TGTGCCAGTACGTCAACAGGGGACACTGAAGCTTTCTTT.

CDR3 coding DNA: TGTGCCAGCAGTCGTGGGCCCACTGAAGCTTTCTTT. This encodes CASSRGPTEAFF. The V call is TRBV6-6, the J call TRBJ1-1; no clear D. This CDR3 is 12 amino acids long. Germline loops: CDR1 MNHNY, CDR2 SVGAGI (reference sequence). V lost 5 bases to trimming and J lost 4 bases, with 8 bases between them.

The chain employs TRBV6-1 and TRBJ1-5; D call uncertain. V was pared by 4 bases and J by 4 bases, with 8 bases between. CDR1 is MNHNS, CDR2 SASEGT, per germline. The CDR3 loop spans 13 amino acids. CDR3 in amino acids: CASSGWRNQPQHF. CDR3 DNA sequence: TGTGCCAGCAGTGGGTGGAGGAATCAGCCCCAGCATTTT.

This chain connects TRBV9 to TRBJ2-7, with D possibly being TRBD2 (5 bases). The V gene lost 0 bases and the J gene lost 6 bases, with 10 bases spanning the gap. CDR1 SGDLS and CDR2 YYNGEE come from the germline V gene. The CDR3 contains 13 residues. DNA of the CDR3: TGTGCCAGCAGCGTAGGTTTGGGGAGCGAGCAGTACTTC. It specifies CASSVGLGSEQYF.

V gene TRBV7-3 combines with J gene TRBJ2-1, with 8 bases identical to TRBD2. CDR1 is SGHTA, CDR2 FQGTGA, per germline. With 2 bases clipped from V and 8 bases from J, the junction kept 8 bases outside the gene matches. The CDR3 has 15 residues. The CDR3 here is CASSLPSGSQDEQFF. The CDR3 nucleotides are TGTGCCAGCAGCTTACCCAGCGGGAGTCAGGATGAGCAGTTCTTC.

The chain recombines TRBV10-1 with TRBJ2-1, with D perhaps TRBD2 (5 bases). Per germline, CDR1 WNHNN and CDR2 SYGVQD (reference sequence). The V end lost 2 bases, the J end lost 4 bases, and 9 bases lay between the germline ends. This CDR3 contains 14 residues. The CDR3 DNA sequence: TGCGCCAGCAGTGAGGGACGGGGATACAATGAGCAGTTCTTC. Its translation is CASSEGRGYNEQFF.

The rearrangement uses TRBV30 and TRBJ1-2; D not resolved. The CDR3 covers 12 residues. Germline loops: CDR1 GTSNPN, CDR2 SVGIG (reference sequence). V was shortened by 2 bases and J by 7 bases, with 11 bases between the two germline ends. The DNA for the CDR3 is TGTGCCTGGAGTACAGCAGCCGTTGGCTACACCTTC. Its protein is CAWSTAAVGYTF.

The V gene is TRBV6-6, the J gene TRBJ1-2, with D possibly TRBD1 on 5 matching bases. The CDR3 has 13 residues. Germline-derived CDR1 and CDR2 are MNHNY and SVGAGI (reference sequence). The V gene lost 1 base and the J gene lost 3 bases, with 6 bases spanning the gap. This CDR3 reads CASSYLTDYGYTF. The DNA for the CDR3 is TGTGCCAGCAGTTACTTGACAGACTATGGCTACACCTTC.

There are a few counts of this clone. This chain joins TRBV19 and TRBJ2-1; 8 positions match TRBD2. CDR1 and CDR2 from the germline V gene are LNHDA and SQIVND (reference sequence). The CDR3 consists of 14 residues. The ends lost 4 bases at V and 7 bases at J; junction bases unmatched: 6. The CDR3: CASSTHGGVNEQFF. CDR3 nucleotide sequence: TGTGCCAGTAGTACCCACGGGGGGGTGAATGAGCAGTTCTTC.

The rearrangement joins TRBV5-4 to TRBJ2-7; 13 bases align to TRBD2. The germline V gene encodes CDR1 SGHNT and CDR2 YYREEE (reference sequence). V gave up 1 base and J gave up 7 bases; unmatched junction bases: 2. CDR3 length: 14 amino acids. The CDR3 region has the DNA TGTGCCAGCAGCTTGCCGGGACTAGCGGGGGAGCAGTACTTC. This codes for CASSLPGLAGEQYF.

The chain carries TRBV29-1 and TRBJ2-3, with D maybe TRBD2 (7 bases). The germline V and J ends were trimmed by 2 bases and 6 bases, with 15 bases remaining between them. Looked up from germline, CDR1 is SQVTM and CDR2 is ANQGSEA. The CDR3 runs 14 residues. The CDR3 coding sequence is TGCAGCGTTGAAAAGGAGGGGGGGCAGGATACGCAGTATTTT. Its translation: CSVEKEGGQDTQYF.

The chain links TRBV27 to TRBJ2-2; 12 bases are shared with TRBD1. The germline gives CDR1 MNHEY, CDR2 SMNVEV (reference sequence). V shed 10 bases, J shed 5 bases, and the junction held 26 bases outside the gene matches. The CDR3 runs to 21 residues. Written as DNA, the CDR3 is TGTGCCACCAAAAGACTCACCCTCCCCGGGACAGGGGGCGGATTAACCGGGGAGCTGTTTTTT. It codes for CATKRLTLPGTGGGLTGELFF.

This clone was seen just once. This rearrangement joins TRBV5-1 to TRBJ2-1; no clear D gene. Per germline, CDR1 SGHRS and CDR2 YFSETQ. V shed 0 bases and J shed 7 bases, with 11 bases lying between them. The CDR3 covers 14 residues. The CDR3: CASSLDPPRNEQFF. Here the CDR3 DNA reads TGCGCCAGCAGCTTGGATCCCCCTAGGAATGAGCAGTTCTTC.

The chain joins TRBV6-5 to TRBJ1-2; D remains unclear. Germline CDR1 is MNHEY and CDR2 is SVGAGI. Deletions cut 6 bases from V and 7 bases from J, with 12 bases between. This CDR3 comprises 12 residues. The CDR3 loop is CASRTGDSGYTF. The CDR3 DNA reads TGTGCCAGCAGAACCGGGGATAGTGGCTACACCTTC.

V gene TRBV7-9 combines with J gene TRBJ1-1, with TRBD1 identical over 9 bases. Germline CDR1 reads SEHNR; CDR2 reads FQNEAQ (reference sequence). The CDR3 loop spans 17 amino acids. V was pared by 5 bases and J by 7 bases, with 17 bases of the junction left unmatched. The CDR3 is CASSLRGPGQGRNEAFF. CDR3 nucleotides: TGTGCCAGCAGCCTAAGGGGTCCGGGACAGGGTCGGAATGAAGCTTTCTTT.

J is TRBJ2-6 and V is TRBV19; D is unclear. Germline CDR1 reads LNHDA; CDR2 reads SQIVND (reference sequence). V was shortened by 7 bases and J by 0 bases, with 7 bases between the two germline ends. The length of the CDR3 is 14 residues. CDR3 coding DNA: TGTGCCAGTAACCTATACTCTGGGGCCAACGTCCTGACTTTC. Translation gives CASNLYSGANVLTF. The full variable domain, with the rest looked up from reference TRBV19 and TRBJ2-6, is DGGITQSPKYLFRKEGQNVTLSCEQNLNHDAMYWYRQDPGQGLRLIYYSQIVNDFQKGDIAEGYSVSREKKESFPLTVTSAQKNPTAFYLCASNLYSGANVLTFGAGSRLTVL.

The V gene is TRBV15, the J gene TRBJ1-1; TRBD1 matches at 7 bases. The CDR3 sequence is 14 residues long. Germline CDR1 LNHNV, CDR2 YYDKDF (reference sequence). After removal of 5 bases from V and 4 bases from J, the junction contained 7 bases not matched to a gene. The CDR3 sequence: CATSPHRGTTEAFF. DNA of the CDR3: TGTGCCACCAGCCCGCACAGGGGTACCACTGAAGCTTTCTTT.